The 11 T cell receptor beta chains presented below share a single source sample, sequenced in a study of control samples from healthy donors and cancer patients. The table came from immunoSEQ multiplex PCR; TCRdb's copy has only in-frame clones and leaves some out. Among 85,000 to 90,000 clones listed, roughly nine tenths were seen once. The sequenced material came from PBMCs. The receptor set was obtained from a woman between 50 and 59 years old with colorectal cancer.

The chain is built from TRBV5-5 and TRBJ1-6, with D tentatively TRBD1 (5 bases). Germline V gene data show CDR1 as SGHKS and CDR2 as YYEKEE (reference sequence). Trimming pared 3 bases from V and 9 bases from J, leaving 7 bases between. CDR3 length equals 12 residues. The CDR3 protein is CASSSGSSPLHF. CDR3 DNA sequence: TGTGCCAGCAGCTCAGGGAGTTCACCCCTCCACTTT. Full variable domain (missing parts from reference TRBV5-5 and TRBJ1-6): DAGVTQSPTHLIKTRGQQVTLRCSPISGHKSVSWYQQVLGQGPQFIFQYYEKEERGRGNFPDRFSARQFPNYSSELNVNALLLGDSALYLCASSSGSSPLHFGNGTRLTVT.

This clone was seen once. The rearrangement joins TRBV6-1 to TRBJ1-1; no reliable D call. Germline CDR1 MNHNS, CDR2 SASEGT. This CDR3 has 15 residues. Deletions cut 5 bases from V and 5 bases from J, with 18 bases between. The CDR3 DNA reads as TGTGCCAGCAGTACCTACCAGGTTGTAGGAACTGAAGCTTTCTTT. Its translation is CASSTYQVVGTEAFF.

This chain connects TRBV7-9 to TRBJ1-2; perhaps TRBD1 as D (6 bases). Trimming cost V 4 bases and J 5 bases, with 14 bases left between them. The CDR3 has 14 residues. Germline loops: CDR1 SEHNR, CDR2 FQNEAQ (reference sequence). The CDR3 bases are TGTGCCAGCAGCTCCTCGACAGGCGTGTATGGCTACACCTTC. Its protein product is CASSSSTGVYGYTF.

The rearrangement links TRBV7-9 to TRBJ2-5; TRBD1 aligns across 9 bases. V lost 5 bases to trimming and J lost 4 bases; unmatched junction nucleotides: 11. Germline lookup yields CDR1 SEHNR and CDR2 FQNEAQ (reference sequence). This CDR3 comprises 16 residues. The CDR3 reads CASSLIEDRGLETQYF. Here the CDR3 DNA reads TGTGCCAGCAGCCTAATAGAGGACAGGGGTTTAGAGACCCAGTACTTC. Drawing the rest from reference TRBV7-9 and TRBJ2-5, the complete variable domain is DTGVSQNPRHKITKRGQNVTFRCDPISEHNRLYWYRQTLGQGPEFLTYFQNEAQLEKSRLLSDRFSAERPKGSFSTLEIQRTEQGDSAMYLCASSLIEDRGLETQYFGPGTRLLVL.

V is TRBV5-1 and J is TRBJ1-1; D remains unclear. V was trimmed by 2 bases and J by 5 bases, leaving 16 bases between them. From germline, CDR1 is SGHRS and CDR2 YFSETQ. This CDR3 is built from 15 residues. In nucleotides, the CDR3 is TGCGCCAGCAGCTTTGTTGGAGGGAGGAAGACTGAAGCTTTCTTT. It specifies CASSFVGGRKTEAFF. Using reference TRBV5-1 and TRBJ1-1 for the parts outside the CDR3, the full variable domain is KAGVTQTPRYLIKTRGQQVTLSCSPISGHRSVSWYQQTPGQGLQFLFEYFSETQRNKGNFPGRFSGRQFSNSRSEMNVSTLELGDSALYLCASSFVGGRKTEAFFGQGTRLTVV.

This rearrangement joins TRBV2 to TRBJ1-2; 10 bases line up with TRBD1. V shed 5 bases, J shed 2 bases, and the junction held 8 bases outside the gene matches. Germline V gene data show CDR1 as SNHLY and CDR2 as FYNNEI. The CDR3 spans 16 residues. For the CDR3, the DNA is TGTGCCAGCAGTAGGGACAGGGGATGGGCGAACTATGGCTACACCTTC. Translation gives CASSRDRGWANYGYTF.

This sequence joins TRBV30 and TRBJ1-6; the D is unclear. V was trimmed by 3 bases and J by 4 bases, leaving 10 bases between them. The CDR3 has 14 residues. The germline V gene has CDR1 GTSNPN and CDR2 SVGIG (reference sequence). In nucleotides, the CDR3 is TGTGCCTGGAGCTTGGACGGATATAATTCACCCCTCCACTTT. It encodes CAWSLDGYNSPLHF.

J is TRBJ1-1 and V is TRBV27; maybe TRBD1 (5 bases). V lost 5 bases, J lost 6 bases, and 16 bases lay in between. CDR3 length: 14 residues. The germline V gene has CDR1 MNHEY and CDR2 SMNVEV (reference sequence). CDR3 protein: CASSPRAGTSEAFF. The CDR3 DNA follows: TGTGCCAGCAGTCCTAGGGCAGGGACGTCTGAAGCTTTCTTT.

The chain has TRBV25-1 and TRBJ1-5, with D possibly TRBD1 on 6 matching bases. The CDR3 has 13 amino acids. The germline V gene encodes CDR1 MGHDK and CDR2 SYGVNS. Trimming took off 6 bases at V and 8 bases at J, with 14 bases between the two ends. DNA for the CDR3: TGTGCCAGCAGCGGACAGCCCGGGGAGCCCCAGCATTTT. Translated, it gives CASSGQPGEPQHF.

This clone was observed once. The rearrangement links TRBV6-6 to TRBJ1-2, with 9 nucleotides matching TRBD1. Trimming removed 5 bases from V and 1 base from J; junction bases left unmatched: 8. The CDR3 totals 16 residues. CDR1 and CDR2 (germline): MNHNY, SVGAGI (reference sequence). For the CDR3, the DNA is TGTGCCAGCAGTACCCCCCGGGACAGGGATAACTATGGCTACACCTTC. Its protein is CASSTPRDRDNYGYTF.

The chain couples TRBV9 to TRBJ2-2; D is uncertain. The germline V and J ends were trimmed by 0 bases and 6 bases, with 6 bases remaining between them. The V gene's germline CDR1 is SGDLS and CDR2 YYNGEE. CDR3 size: 13 residues. The CDR3 loop is CASSVEGAGELFF. The DNA for the CDR3 is TGTGCCAGCAGCGTAGAGGGCGCCGGGGAGCTGTTTTTT.